These 30 T cell receptor beta chains came from one sample sequenced in a study of neurological immune-mediated disorders. TCRdb passed the 5' RACE reads through MiXCR, listing each CDR3 protein once. The sample has 120,000 or so distinct CDR3 sequences, about 3.4% seen once. Sequenced input: PBMCs. The source is a woman aged 25-40 years with multiple sclerosis.

This clonotype was recorded at least ten times. The gene calls are TRBV12-3 or TRBV12-4 and TRBJ2-2; D not resolved. Trimming took off 1 base at V and 6 bases at J, with 9 bases between the two ends. This CDR3 comprises 14 residues. The DNA of the CDR3 is TGTGCCAGCAGTTTAGGGGAAGGTCCCGGGGAGCTGTTTTTT. It specifies CASSLGEGPGELFF.

The sample holds many counts of this clonotype. This chain joins TRBV6-5 and TRBJ2-3; no firm D call. Germline V gives CDR1 MNHEY, CDR2 SVGAGI. The CDR3 has 13 residues. Deletions cut 5 bases from V and 2 bases from J, with 8 bases between. CDR3 protein: CASSRRPTDTQYF. The CDR3 DNA sequence: TGTGCCAGCAGTCGGCGCCCCACAGATACGCAGTATTTT.

This clonotype showed up many times. The chain recombines TRBV3-1 with TRBJ2-2; 8 bases agree with TRBD1. The CDR3 contains 15 residues. V lost 1 base and J lost 5; bases outside the gene matches: 3. Germline values: CDR1 LGHDT, CDR2 YNNKEL (reference sequence). CDR3 sequence (DNA): TGTGCCAGCAGCCAAGCCAGGGGGCGGACCGGGGAGCTGTTTTTT. Protein product: CASSQARGRTGELFF.

This clonotype has a count of ten or more. The gene calls are TRBV19 and TRBJ2-1, with a tentative D call TRBD2 (5 bases). The length of the CDR3 is 15 residues. The V gene lost 3 bases and the J gene lost 6 bases, with 15 bases spanning the gap. The germline V gene encodes CDR1 LNHDA and CDR2 SQIVND (reference sequence). The DNA for the CDR3 is TGTGCCAGTAGTATCGGAAGGGAAAGCGGCAATGAGCAGTTCTTC. This codes for CASSIGRESGNEQFF.

The sample holds many counts of this clonotype. The genes are TRBV4-1 and TRBJ2-3, with unresolved D. This CDR3 has 15 residues. Per the germline V gene, CDR1 is MGHRA and CDR2 is YSYEKL. The ends were cut back, 3 bases at V and 1 base at J, with 11 bases in the middle. CDR3: CASSQRSHGTDTQYF. For the CDR3, the DNA is TGCGCCAGCAGCCAGAGGAGTCACGGCACAGATACGCAGTATTTT.

This clonotype has a count of ten or more. The chain has TRBV24-1 and TRBJ2-1, with 9 bases matching TRBD1. CDR3 length equals 17 residues. The germline V gene has CDR1 KGHDR and CDR2 SFDVKD. V gave up 3 bases and J gave up 5 bases; unmatched junction bases: 10. DNA of the CDR3: TGTGCCACCAGTGATGCTTCCGGGACAGGGATTAACAATGAGCAGTTCTTC. Protein: CATSDASGTGINNEQFF.

This clonotype appeared many times. This chain connects TRBV18 to TRBJ2-7; D is unresolved. This CDR3 spans 12 amino acids. The V and J ends lost 3 bases and 4 bases respectively, with 7 bases between them. In germline, CDR1 is KGHSH, CDR2 LQKENI. CDR3 sequence: CASSPVRYEQYF. DNA for the CDR3: TGTGCCAGCTCACCGGTAAGGTACGAGCAGTACTTC.

This clonotype appeared a few times. This sequence may be a read error, since a much larger clone differs from it by one base. The rearrangement uses TRBV18 and TRBJ2-3; D is undetermined. The CDR3 contains 13 residues. CDR1 is KGHSH and CDR2 is LQKENI in the germline V gene. The DNA for the CDR3 is TGTGCCAGCTCAACTACAAGCACAGATAAGCAGTATTTT. This encodes CASSTTSTDKQYF. Based on the CDR3 plus reference TRBV18 and TRBJ2-3, the full variable domain is NAGVMQNPRHLVRRRGQEARLRCSPMKGHSHVYWYRQLPEEGLKFMVYLQKENIIDESGMPKERFSAEFPKEGPSILRIQQVVRGDSAAYFCASSTTSTDKQYFGPGTRLTVL.

Ten or more counts support this clonotype. V is TRBV5-1 and J is TRBJ2-7; 9 bases match TRBD1. Trimming removed 1 base from V and 5 bases from J; junction bases left unmatched: 13. The CDR3 has 17 residues. Germline CDR1 SGHRS, CDR2 YFSETQ. Here the CDR3 DNA reads TGCGCCAGCAGCTTGACCTCCTGGGGACAGGGCATCGACGAGCAGTACTTC. This gives the protein CASSLTSWGQGIDEQYF.

This clonotype was seen ten or more times. The rearrangement uses TRBV5-1 and TRBJ2-1; D not certain. The CDR3 has 13 residues. Germline V gene sequence: CDR1 SGHRS, CDR2 YFSETQ. V lost 0 bases and J lost 9, with 10 bases in between. As DNA, the CDR3 is TGCGCCAGCAGCTTGGGGGTCGTTCCTGAGCAGTTCTTC. Encoded protein: CASSLGVVPEQFF.

This clonotype occurred many times. The CDR3 DNA is TGTGCCAGCAGCTTACCAAGGACAGGGGACTACGAGCAGTACTTC. The encoded protein is CASSLPRTGDYEQYF. The chain uses TRBV7-9 and TRBJ2-7, with 9 bases lining up with TRBD1. The germline CDR1 and CDR2 sequences are SEHNR and FQNEAQ (reference sequence). The CDR3 loop spans 15 amino acids. V gave up 2 bases and J gave up 3 bases; unmatched junction bases: 5. Using reference TRBV7-9 and TRBJ2-7 for the parts outside the CDR3, the full variable domain is DTGVSQNPRHKITKRGQNVTFRCDPISEHNRLYWYRQTLGQGPEFLTYFQNEAQLEKSRLLSDRFSAERPKGSFSTLEIQRTEQGDSAMYLCASSLPRTGDYEQYFGPGTRLTVT.

This clonotype was observed many times. CDR3 sequence reads: CASSFGTAPNYGYTF. The CDR3 DNA is TGTGCCAGCAGCTTCGGTACGGCTCCTAACTATGGCTACACCTTC. V is TRBV11-2 and J is TRBJ1-2; D gene ambiguous. V was pared by 3 bases and J by 0 bases, with 11 bases between. Germline loops: CDR1 SGHAT, CDR2 FQNNGV. This CDR3 has 15 amino acids.

The chain links TRBV3-1 to TRBJ2-7; maybe TRBD1 (5 bases). CDR3 size: 14 residues. In germline, CDR1 is LGHDT, CDR2 YNNKEL (reference sequence). The V and J ends lost 4 bases and 3 bases respectively, with 13 bases between them. CDR3 DNA: TGTGCCAGCAGCCTTAGGACACAATACTACGAGCAGTACTTC. It translates to CASSLRTQYYEQYF.

This clonotype was picked up many times. This chain joins TRBV5-1 and TRBJ2-1; no definite D call. The germline V and J ends were trimmed by 0 bases and 7 bases, with 5 bases remaining between them. From germline, CDR1 is SGHRS and CDR2 YFSETQ. The CDR3 spans 12 residues. This chain's CDR3 is CASSLVLNEQFF. The CDR3 bases are TGCGCCAGCAGCTTGGTGTTAAATGAGCAGTTCTTC.

This clonotype has a count of ten or more. A clone one base away is much larger, so this may be a read error. This sequence joins TRBV10-2 and TRBJ1-2; D is ambiguous. Germline values: CDR1 WSHSY, CDR2 SAAADI. The CDR3 covers 13 residues. Deletions cut 0 bases from V and 8 bases from J, with 10 bases between. The CDR3 spells CASSESPGKGYTF. CDR3 nucleotide sequence: TGCGCCAGCAGTGAGTCTCCGGGAAAGGGCTACACCTTC.

This clonotype was counted many times. The rearrangement links TRBV20-1 to TRBJ2-7, with 7 bases matching TRBD1. The CDR3 runs to 13 residues. The ends lost 2 bases at V and 2 bases at J; junction bases unmatched: 3. The V gene's germline CDR1 is DFQATT and CDR2 SNEGSKA (reference sequence). The CDR3 protein is CSARSDRTYEQYF. The DNA for the CDR3 is TGCAGTGCTAGATCGGACAGGACCTACGAGCAGTACTTC.

This clonotype occurred many times. The rearrangement joins TRBV4-1 to TRBJ1-6; D is ambiguous. The V end lost 4 bases, the J end lost 6 bases, and 13 bases lay between the germline ends. Germline V gene data show CDR1 as MGHRA and CDR2 as YSYEKL. The length of the CDR3 is 15 residues. CDR3 residues: CASSLLRSSNSPLHF. The CDR3 DNA is TGCGCCAGCAGCCTTCTCCGCAGTTCTAATTCACCCCTCCACTTT.

This clonotype was picked up many times. This rearrangement joins TRBV6-2 or TRBV6-3 to TRBJ2-3, with 8 positions matching TRBD2. The CDR3 runs to 19 residues. The germline CDR1 and CDR2 sequences are MNHEY and SVGEGT. Trimming at V came to 2 bases and at J to 0 bases, leaving 13 bases not matched to a gene. Written as DNA, the CDR3 is TGTGCCAGCAGTTACATCGTGGGGCGGGGGGTTAAAAGCACAGATACGCAGTATTTT. It encodes CASSYIVGRGVKSTDTQYF.

This clonotype was seen repeatedly, ten times or more. This chain connects TRBV7-9 to TRBJ2-7, with D unclear. CDR3 length equals 12 residues. CDR1 is SEHNR and CDR2 is FQNEAQ in the germline V gene (reference sequence). Deletions cut 4 bases from V and 2 bases from J, with 6 bases between. The DNA for the CDR3 is TGTGCCAGCAGCTCAGAAGCCTACGAGCAGTACTTC. This translates into CASSSEAYEQYF.

The chain carries TRBV20-1 and TRBJ2-5, with 8 bases identical to TRBD1. The CDR3 has 15 amino acids. The V and J ends lost 1 base and 1 base, in that order; junction bases with no gene match: 5. From germline, CDR1 is DFQATT and CDR2 SNEGSKA (reference sequence). The CDR3 DNA follows: TGCAGTGCTAGAGTTTCACAGGGGGTCCAAGAGACCCAGTACTTC. It codes for CSARVSQGVQETQYF.

This clonotype was seen at least ten times. CDR3 nucleotides: TGCGCCAGCAGCCCCTCTAGCGGGGGTCGGGATGAGCAGTTCTTC. Residues: CASSPSSGGRDEQFF. This chain links TRBV5-1 with TRBJ2-1; 10 bases agree with TRBD2. The CDR3 runs to 15 residues. The V and J ends lost 4 bases and 8 bases, in that order; junction bases with no gene match: 9. Germline assignment: CDR1 SGHRS and CDR2 YFSETQ. The whole variable domain, remainder taken from reference TRBV5-1 and TRBJ2-1, is KAGVTQTPRYLIKTRGQQVTLSCSPISGHRSVSWYQQTPGQGLQFLFEYFSETQRNKGNFPGRFSGRQFSNSRSEMNVSTLELGDSALYLCASSPSSGGRDEQFFGPGTRLTVL.

This clonotype has at least ten counts. The rearrangement joins TRBV20-1 to TRBJ2-2, with 11 bases lining up with TRBD2. From germline, CDR1 is DFQATT and CDR2 SNEGSKA (reference sequence). V lost 3 bases, J lost 6 bases, and 3 bases stayed unmatched. The CDR3 length is 14 residues. The CDR3 nucleotides read TGCAGTGCTAGCCCGGGACTAGCGGCCGGGGAGCTGTTTTTT. It codes for CSASPGLAAGELFF.

This clonotype was recorded at least ten times. The rearrangement links TRBV20-1 to TRBJ2-7; D not resolved. The germline V gene has CDR1 DFQATT and CDR2 SNEGSKA (reference sequence). The CDR3 runs to 14 residues. The V gene lost 0 bases and the J gene lost 3 bases, with 12 bases spanning the gap. Written as DNA, the CDR3 is TGCAGTGCTAGAGATCCCGGCTACCTCTACGAGCAGTACTTC. Its protein is CSARDPGYLYEQYF.

This clonotype was found many times. The gene calls are TRBV5-1 and TRBJ2-5, with 13 bases aligning to TRBD2. Germline CDR1 reads SGHRS; CDR2 reads YFSETQ. After removal of 4 bases from V and 5 bases from J, the junction contained 5 bases not matched to a gene. There are 15 residues in the CDR3. Written as DNA, the CDR3 is TGCGCCAGCAGCCCCGGACTAGCGGGAGCGGAGACCCAGTACTTC. Amino acid sequence: CASSPGLAGAETQYF.

Only a few counts were recorded for this clonotype. A much larger clone sits a single nucleotide away, making a read error possible. The chain is built from TRBV10-3 and TRBJ1-2, with TRBD1 as a possible D gene (5 bases). There are 14 residues in the CDR3. CDR1 is ENHRY and CDR2 is SYGVKD in the germline V gene. Trimming shortened V by 2 bases and J by 3 bases, and 10 bases separated the two germline ends. CDR3 bases: TGTGCCATCAGTGAGGGAAAGGGGTACTATGGCTACACCTTC. The encoded protein is CAISEGKGYYGYTF.

This clonotype was counted ten times or more. V gene TRBV7-2 combines with J gene TRBJ1-1; weak D call: TRBD1 (6 bases). Germline V gives CDR1 SGHTA, CDR2 FQGNSA. This CDR3 has 15 residues. V was cut by 2 bases and J by 4 bases, with 14 bases left in between. The CDR3, as DNA: TGTGCCAGCAGCTTAATCACAGCGGGGGCCACTGAAGCTTTCTTT. This codes for CASSLITAGATEAFF.

This clonotype was detected ten times or more. This rearrangement joins TRBV7-9 to TRBJ1-2; D might be TRBD1 (6 bases). CDR1 and CDR2 (germline): SEHNR, FQNEAQ (reference sequence). The ends were cut back, 6 bases at V and 8 bases at J, with 16 bases in the middle. The CDR3 sequence is 13 residues long. CDR3 protein: CASSFGGGEGYTF. The CDR3 DNA follows: TGTGCCAGCAGTTTCGGGGGCGGGGAAGGCTACACCTTC.

The table lists this clonotype with many counts. V is TRBV12-3 or TRBV12-4 and J is TRBJ1-1, with D hard to call. CDR3 length: 14 amino acids. V lost 6 bases to trimming and J lost 0 bases, with 11 bases between them. The CDR3 protein is CASSYGRVNTEAFF. The DNA for the CDR3 is TGTGCCAGCAGCTACGGACGGGTGAACACTGAAGCTTTCTTT.

This clonotype was detected many times. J is TRBJ1-6 and V is TRBV3-1, with 7 bases that match TRBD1. Per germline, CDR1 LGHDT and CDR2 YNNKEL (reference sequence). After removal of 5 bases from V and 4 bases from J, the junction contained 14 bases not matched to a gene. This CDR3 has 18 residues. CDR3 sequence reads: CASSEDVPGQRYNSPLHF. DNA for the CDR3: TGTGCCAGCAGCGAGGACGTACCGGGACAGAGATATAATTCACCCCTCCACTTT. The full variable domain, in which reference TRBV3-1 and TRBJ1-6 provide the parts outside the CDR3, is DTAVSQTPKYLVTQMGNDKSIKCEQNLGHDTMYWYKQDSKKFLKIMFSYNNKELIINETVPNRFSPKSPDKAHLNLHINSLELGDSAVYFCASSEDVPGQRYNSPLHFGNGTRLTVT.

In its sample, this clonotype was seen many times. V usage is TRBV20-1 and J usage is TRBJ1-6; TRBD1 matches 7 bases. This CDR3 is 13 amino acids long. J was trimmed by 8 bases and V by 4 bases; bases with no gene match: 5. Looked up from germline, CDR1 is DFQATT and CDR2 is SNEGSKA (reference sequence). CDR3 nucleotides: TGCAGTGCTATAACAGGGGTGGATTCACCCCTCCACTTT. The encoded protein is CSAITGVDSPLHF.